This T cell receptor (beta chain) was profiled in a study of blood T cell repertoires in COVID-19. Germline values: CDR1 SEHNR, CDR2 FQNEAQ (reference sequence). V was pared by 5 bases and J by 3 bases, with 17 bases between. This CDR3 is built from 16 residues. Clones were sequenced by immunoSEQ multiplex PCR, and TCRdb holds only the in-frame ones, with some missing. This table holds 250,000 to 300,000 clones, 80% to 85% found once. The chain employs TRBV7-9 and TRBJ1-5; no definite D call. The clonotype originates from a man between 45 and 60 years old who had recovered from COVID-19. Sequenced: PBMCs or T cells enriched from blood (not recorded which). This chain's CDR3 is CASSDDTDVYNQPQHF. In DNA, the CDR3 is TGTGCCAGCAGCGACGACACGGATGTTTACAATCAGCCCCAGCATTTT.